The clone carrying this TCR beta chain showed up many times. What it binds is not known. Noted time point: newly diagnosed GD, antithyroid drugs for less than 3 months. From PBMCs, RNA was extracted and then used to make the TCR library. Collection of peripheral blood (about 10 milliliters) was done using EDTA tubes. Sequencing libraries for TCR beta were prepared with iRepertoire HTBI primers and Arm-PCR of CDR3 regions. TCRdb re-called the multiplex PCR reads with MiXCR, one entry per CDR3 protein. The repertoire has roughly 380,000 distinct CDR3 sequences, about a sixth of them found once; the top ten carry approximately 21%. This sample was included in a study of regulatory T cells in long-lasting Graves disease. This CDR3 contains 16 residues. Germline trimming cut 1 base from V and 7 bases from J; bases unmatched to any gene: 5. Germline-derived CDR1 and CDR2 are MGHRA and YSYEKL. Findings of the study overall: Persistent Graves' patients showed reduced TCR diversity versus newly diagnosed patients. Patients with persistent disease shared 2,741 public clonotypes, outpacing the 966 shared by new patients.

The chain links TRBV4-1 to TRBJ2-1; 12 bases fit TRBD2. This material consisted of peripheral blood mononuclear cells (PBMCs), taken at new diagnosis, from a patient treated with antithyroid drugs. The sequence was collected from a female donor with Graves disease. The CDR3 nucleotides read TGCGCCAGCAGCCAAGCTGGGACTAGCGGGTGGAATGAGCAGTTCTTC. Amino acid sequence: CASSQAGTSGWNEQFF.